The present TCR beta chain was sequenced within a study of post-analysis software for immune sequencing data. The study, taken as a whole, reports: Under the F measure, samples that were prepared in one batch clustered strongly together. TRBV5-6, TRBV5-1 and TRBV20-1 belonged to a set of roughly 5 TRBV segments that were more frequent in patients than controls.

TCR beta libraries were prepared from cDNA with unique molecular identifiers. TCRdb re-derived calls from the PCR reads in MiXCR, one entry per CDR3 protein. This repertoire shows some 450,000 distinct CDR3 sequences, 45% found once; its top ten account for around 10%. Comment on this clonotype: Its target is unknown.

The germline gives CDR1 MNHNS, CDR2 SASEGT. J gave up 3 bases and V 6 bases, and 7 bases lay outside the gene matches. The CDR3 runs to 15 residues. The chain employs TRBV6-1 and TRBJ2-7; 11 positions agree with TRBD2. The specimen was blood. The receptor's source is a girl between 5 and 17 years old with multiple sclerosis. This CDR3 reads CASSPPGTSGYEQYF. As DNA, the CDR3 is TGTGCCAGCAGCCCCCCCGGGACTAGCGGCTACGAGCAGTACTTC.